The rows below give T cell receptor beta chains drawn from one sample of a study of blood T cell repertoires in COVID-19. Some clones are missing from TCRdb's copy, which holds only in-frame ones; the method was immunoSEQ multiplex PCR. The table includes about 190,000 clones, around 78% detected once. Sequenced sample: peripheral blood. These receptors all stem from a woman older than 75 with active or convalescent COVID-19. Both conserved end residues are trimmed from each CDR3. The order of the fields is J gene, D gene, V gene, CDR3 protein. The D gene is left open where the match is weak.

j_gene: TRBJ1-3
d_gene: NA
v_gene: TRBV25-1
CDR3aa: ASSRVLGNTIY

j_gene: TRBJ2-2
d_gene: TRBD1
v_gene: TRBV28
CDR3aa: ASSLQGGSRGELF

j_gene: TRBJ1-4
d_gene: NA
v_gene: TRBV7-2
CDR3aa: ASSLGGVLTEKLF

j_gene: TRBJ1-2
d_gene: NA
v_gene: TRBV7-9
CDR3aa: ASSLPGTHMLT

j_gene: TRBJ2-6
d_gene: NA
v_gene: TRBV6-5
CDR3aa: AISPGAGANVLT

j_gene: TRBJ1-6
d_gene: NA
v_gene: TRBV7-6
CDR3aa: ASSLVGQGSSPLH

j_gene: TRBJ2-7
d_gene: NA
v_gene: TRBV5-6
CDR3aa: ASSEPQGRSYEQY

j_gene: TRBJ1-1
d_gene: NA
v_gene: TRBV5-1
CDR3aa: ASSTTVGAGTEAF

j_gene: TRBJ2-1
d_gene: NA
v_gene: TRBV19
CDR3aa: ASSIEARVSYNEQF

j_gene: TRBJ2-5
d_gene: TRBD2
v_gene: TRBV14
CDR3aa: ASSQGLAGMVETQY

j_gene: TRBJ1-4
d_gene: NA
v_gene: TRBV4-1
CDR3aa: ASSQVPRNEKLF

j_gene: TRBJ1-6
d_gene: TRBD1
v_gene: TRBV19
CDR3aa: ASSYAQGAGSPLH

j_gene: TRBJ1-2
d_gene: TRBD1
v_gene: TRBV2
CDR3aa: ASSLQGAQVYGYT

j_gene: TRBJ2-2
d_gene: NA
v_gene: TRBV19
CDR3aa: ASSPLTVLTGELF

j_gene: TRBJ2-1
d_gene: TRBD1
v_gene: TRBV7-6
CDR3aa: ASSPQQGAYNEQF

j_gene: TRBJ1-3
d_gene: NA
v_gene: TRBV10-3
CDR3aa: AIGGGQLISGNTIY

j_gene: TRBJ2-5
d_gene: TRBD1
v_gene: TRBV9
CDR3aa: ASSSTGVETQY

j_gene: TRBJ2-5
d_gene: TRBD1
v_gene: TRBV9
CDR3aa: ASSVRGQGEETQY

j_gene: TRBJ1-2
d_gene: NA
v_gene: TRBV5-1
CDR3aa: ASSASWNYGYT

j_gene: TRBJ1-2
d_gene: TRBD1
v_gene: TRBV6-5
CDR3aa: ASTRTGTNYGYT

j_gene: TRBJ1-1
d_gene: NA
v_gene: TRBV5-1
CDR3aa: ASSSHTGAVTEAF

j_gene: TRBJ1-6
d_gene: NA
v_gene: TRBV2
CDR3aa: ASSSNWGGNSPLH

j_gene: TRBJ1-2
d_gene: NA
v_gene: TRBV5-6
CDR3aa: ASSSNPGAPYGYT

j_gene: TRBJ2-2
d_gene: TRBD2
v_gene: TRBV15
CDR3aa: ATSRAPRTSGGMNTGELF